The clone carrying this T cell receptor beta chain was observed at least ten times. MiXCR, run by TCRdb on the RT-PCR reads, gives a single entry per CDR3 protein. The data show hundreds of thousands of distinct CDR3 sequences, 14% seen once. The source is a female donor in good health, serving as a healthy control. Sequencing used memory CD4+ T cells from blood.

The chain's CDR3 is CASSSGQGYLETQYF. Here the CDR3 DNA reads TGTGCCAGCAGCTCAGGACAGGGTTATTTGGAGACCCAGTACTTC. The chain recombines TRBV7-2 with TRBJ2-5; TRBD1 matches 8 bases. This CDR3 spans 15 amino acids. V lost 4 bases to trimming and J lost 5 bases; unmatched junction nucleotides: 9. Germline values: CDR1 SGHTA, CDR2 FQGNSA.